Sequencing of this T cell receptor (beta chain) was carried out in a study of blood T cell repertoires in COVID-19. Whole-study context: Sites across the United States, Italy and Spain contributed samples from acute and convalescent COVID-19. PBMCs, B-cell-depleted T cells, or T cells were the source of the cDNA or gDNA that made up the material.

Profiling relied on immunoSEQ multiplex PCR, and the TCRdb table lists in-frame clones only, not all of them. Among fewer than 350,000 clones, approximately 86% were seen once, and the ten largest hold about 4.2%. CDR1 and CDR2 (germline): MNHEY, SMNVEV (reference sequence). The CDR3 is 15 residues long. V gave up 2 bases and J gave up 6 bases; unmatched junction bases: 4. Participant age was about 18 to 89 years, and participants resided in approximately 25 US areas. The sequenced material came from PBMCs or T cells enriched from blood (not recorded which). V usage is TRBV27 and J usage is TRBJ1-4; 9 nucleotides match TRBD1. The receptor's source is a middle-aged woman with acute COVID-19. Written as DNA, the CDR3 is TGTGCCAGCAGTTTAGAGGGACAGGGTTATGAAAAACTGTTTTTT. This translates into CASSLEGQGYEKLFF.